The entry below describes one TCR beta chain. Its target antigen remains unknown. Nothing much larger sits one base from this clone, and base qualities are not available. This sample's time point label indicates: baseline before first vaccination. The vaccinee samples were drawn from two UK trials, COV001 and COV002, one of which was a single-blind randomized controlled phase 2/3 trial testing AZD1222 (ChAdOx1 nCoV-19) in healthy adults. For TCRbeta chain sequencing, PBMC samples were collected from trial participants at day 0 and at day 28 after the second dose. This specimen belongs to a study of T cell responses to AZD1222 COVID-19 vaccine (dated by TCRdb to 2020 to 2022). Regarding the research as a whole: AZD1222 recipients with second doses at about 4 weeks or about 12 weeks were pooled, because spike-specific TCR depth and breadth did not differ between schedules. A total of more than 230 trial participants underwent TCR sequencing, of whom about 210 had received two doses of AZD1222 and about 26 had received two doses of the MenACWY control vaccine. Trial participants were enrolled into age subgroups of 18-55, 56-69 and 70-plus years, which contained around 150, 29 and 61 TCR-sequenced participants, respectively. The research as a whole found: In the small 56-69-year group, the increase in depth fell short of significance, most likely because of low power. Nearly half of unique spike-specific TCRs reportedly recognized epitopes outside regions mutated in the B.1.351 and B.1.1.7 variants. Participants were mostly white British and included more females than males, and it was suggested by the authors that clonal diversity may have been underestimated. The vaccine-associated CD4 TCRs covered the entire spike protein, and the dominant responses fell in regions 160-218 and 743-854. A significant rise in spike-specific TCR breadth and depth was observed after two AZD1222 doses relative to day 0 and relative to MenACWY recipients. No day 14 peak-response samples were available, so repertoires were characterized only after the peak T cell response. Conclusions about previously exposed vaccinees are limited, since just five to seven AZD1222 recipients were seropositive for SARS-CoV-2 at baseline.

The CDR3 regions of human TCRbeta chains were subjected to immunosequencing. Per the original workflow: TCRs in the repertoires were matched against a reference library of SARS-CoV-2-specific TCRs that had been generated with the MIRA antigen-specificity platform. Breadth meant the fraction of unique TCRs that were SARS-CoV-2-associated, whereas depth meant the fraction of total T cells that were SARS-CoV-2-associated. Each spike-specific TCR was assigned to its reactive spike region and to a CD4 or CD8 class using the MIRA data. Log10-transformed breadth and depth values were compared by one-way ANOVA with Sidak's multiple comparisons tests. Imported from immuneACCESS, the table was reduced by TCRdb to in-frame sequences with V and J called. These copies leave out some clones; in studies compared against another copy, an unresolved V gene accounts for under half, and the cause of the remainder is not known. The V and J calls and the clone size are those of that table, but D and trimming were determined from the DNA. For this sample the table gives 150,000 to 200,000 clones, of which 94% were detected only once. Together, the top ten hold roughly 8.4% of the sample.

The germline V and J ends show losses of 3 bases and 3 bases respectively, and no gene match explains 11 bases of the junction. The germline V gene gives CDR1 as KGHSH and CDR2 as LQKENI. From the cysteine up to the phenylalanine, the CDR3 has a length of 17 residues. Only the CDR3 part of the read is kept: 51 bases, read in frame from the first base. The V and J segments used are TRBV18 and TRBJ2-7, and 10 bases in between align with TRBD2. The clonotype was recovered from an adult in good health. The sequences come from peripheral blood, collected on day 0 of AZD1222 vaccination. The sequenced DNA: TGTGCCAGCTCACCCTTTCGGACTAGCGGATTTCTCTACGAGCAGTACTTC. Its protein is CASSPFRTSGFLYEQYF.